Listed below are T cell receptor beta chains from one sample, sequenced in a study of shared clonotypes between healthy human individuals. Data came from immunoSEQ multiplex PCR; TCRdb stores just in-frame clones and leaves some out. This table holds about 2.4 million clones, 90% to 95% found once. Material for sequencing was naive CD4+ T cells from PBMCs. Receptor source: a man aged 18 to 30 in good health. Some clones in this sample may be carry-over from other donors' samples. CDR3s include the opening cysteine and the closing phenylalanine or tryptophan. A D gene is named only where the DNA matches it firmly. Where a row states a size, it is once, few, many or the class of an expanded clone; other rows omit it.

CASSLGPGAYEQYF,TGCGCCAGCAGCTTAGGCCCTGGGGCCTACGAGCAGTACTTC,NA,TRBJ2-7,NA,TRBV5-1
CASSEYRGQDYEQYF,TGTGCCAGCAGTGAATACCGGGGACAGGACTACGAGCAGTACTTC,NA,TRBJ2-7,TRBD1,TRBV25-1
CASSQGPGGADHEQFF,TGCGCCAGCAGCCAGGGTCCCGGGGGAGCCGATCATGAGCAGTTCTTC,once,TRBJ2-1,NA,TRBV4-1
CSVVGGAGASTADTQYF,TGCAGCGTTGTGGGGGGGGCGGGAGCCTCGACGGCAGATACGCAGTATTTT,NA,TRBJ2-3,NA,TRBV29-1
CASSLLAGREETQYF,TGTGCCAGCAGCTTGCTAGCGGGTCGTGAAGAGACCCAGTACTTC,NA,TRBJ2-5,TRBD2,TRBV5-6
CASSLWPQGALYEQYF,TGTGCCAGCAGCTTATGGCCCCAGGGTGCCCTATACGAGCAGTACTTC,NA,TRBJ2-7,NA,TRBV7-2
CASSLQGGAQPQHF,TGTGCCAGCAGTTTACAGGGGGGCGCTCAGCCCCAGCATTTT,NA,TRBJ1-5,TRBD1,TRBV6-4
CASSLGAGLQETQYF,TGTGCCAGCAGCTTAGGCGCAGGCTTACAAGAGACCCAGTACTTC,NA,TRBJ2-5,NA,TRBV7-2
CASRPGLAIYEQYF,TGTGCCAGCAGACCGGGACTAGCGATCTACGAGCAGTACTTC,NA,TRBJ2-7,TRBD2,TRBV6-1
CASSPLGQGLSGYTF,TGTGCCAGCAGCCCCCTGGGACAGGGGTTAAGCGGCTACACCTTC,NA,TRBJ1-2,TRBD1,TRBV5-6
CASSRDGWTEAFF,TGTGCCAGCAGTCGGGACGGATGGACTGAAGCTTTCTTT,NA,TRBJ1-1,NA,TRBV27
CASSPRGFGEKLFF,TGTGCCAGCAGTCCAAGGGGATTCGGTGAAAAACTGTTTTTT,NA,TRBJ1-4,NA,TRBV6-5
CASRQDRQPQHF,TGTGCCAGCAGACAAGACAGGCAGCCCCAGCATTTT,few,TRBJ1-5,NA,TRBV28
CASSRDGQETQYF,TGCGCCAGCAGCCGGGACGGCCAAGAGACCCAGTACTTC,once,TRBJ2-5,NA,TRBV5-1
CASRRTRSGTYRNTGELFF,TGTGCCAGCAGGAGAACCCGGTCCGGGACCTACCGGAACACCGGGGAGCTGTTTTTT,NA,TRBJ2-2,NA,TRBV6-7
CASRPDRVGTEAFF,TGTGCCAGCAGACCCGACAGGGTAGGGACTGAAGCTTTCTTT,NA,TRBJ1-1,TRBD1,TRBV7-3
CASSSMSGRTGELFF,TGTGCCAGCAGCTCGATGAGCGGGAGGACCGGGGAGCTGTTTTTT,NA,TRBJ2-2,TRBD2,TRBV7-3
CASSQTTASGNTIYF,TGTGCCAGCAGCCAGACGACAGCCTCTGGAAACACCATATATTTT,NA,TRBJ1-3,NA,TRBV11-2
CTSSQGAGTRDREQFF,TGCACCAGCAGCCAAGGGGCCGGGACCCGAGATCGGGAGCAGTTCTTC,once,TRBJ2-1,NA,TRBV1
CASSLGDGEQFF,TGTGCCAGCAGCTTAGGGGACGGTGAGCAGTTCTTC,NA,TRBJ2-1,NA,TRBV7-3
CASSLSDKQYF,TGTGCCAGCAGCCTATCGGATAAGCAGTACTTC,NA,TRBJ2-7,NA,TRBV5-4
CASSQPLGGPLGTEAFF,TGCGCCAGCAGCCAACCCCTGGGCGGGCCGTTGGGCACTGAAGCTTTCTTT,NA,TRBJ1-1,NA,TRBV4-1
CASSEGWQGGEKLFF,TGTGCCAGCAGTGAGGGGTGGCAGGGGGGCGAAAAACTGTTTTTT,NA,TRBJ1-4,TRBD1,TRBV2
CASSQTAETQYF,TGCGCCAGCAGCCAGACCGCGGAGACCCAGTACTTC,NA,TRBJ2-5,NA,TRBV5-1
CASSLRGGSISYEQYF,TGTGCCAGCAGCCTAAGAGGGGGTAGCATCTCCTACGAGCAGTACTTC,NA,TRBJ2-7,NA,TRBV7-2
CASSPTGTGINEKLFF,TGTGCCAGCTCACCGACCGGGACAGGCATTAATGAAAAACTGTTTTTT,NA,TRBJ1-4,TRBD1,TRBV18